These 4 T cell receptor beta chains originate from one sample sequenced in a study of OX40 agonist ivuxolimab in advanced cancers. Data came from immunoSEQ multiplex PCR; TCRdb stores just in-frame clones and leaves some out. The sample carries roughly 70,000 clones, about 89% recorded once. The sample consisted of CD4+ or CD8+ T cells sorted from blood, taken in a trial of the OX40 agonist ivuxolimab. The source of these receptors is an adult with an advanced solid tumor such as melanoma, head and neck, liver or kidney cancer.

The rearrangement uses TRBV27 and TRBJ1-5, with TRBD1 identical over 8 bases. CDR1 is MNHEY and CDR2 is SMNVEV in the germline V gene (reference sequence). Trimming took 6 bases from V and 0 from J; bases not matched to a gene: 4. CDR3 length: 15 amino acids. This CDR3 is CASRDRAYSNQPQHF. The DNA of the CDR3 is TGTGCCAGCAGGGACAGGGCCTATAGCAATCAGCCCCAGCATTTT.

This chain joins TRBV28 and TRBJ2-1; D is undetermined. With 2 bases removed from V and 4 bases from J, the gap between germline ends came to 6 bases. The length of the CDR3 is 13 residues. CDR1 and CDR2 (germline): MDHEN, SYDVKM. Written as DNA, the CDR3 is TGTGCCAGCAGTTTAATAGGTTACAATGAGCAGTTCTTC. Translating it yields CASSLIGYNEQFF.

The table lists this clone with a count of one. V usage is TRBV5-1 and J usage is TRBJ2-3; 7 bases fit TRBD1. The V gene end was trimmed by 1 base and the J gene end by 3 bases; junction bases not matched to a gene: 5. The CDR3 extends over 15 amino acids. In germline, CDR1 is SGHRS, CDR2 YFSETQ. This chain's CDR3 is CASSLSGQITDTQYF. The CDR3 DNA sequence: TGCGCCAGCAGCTTGTCGGGACAGATAACAGATACGCAGTATTTT.

The chain employs TRBV4-2 and TRBJ2-7; TRBD2 is a possible D gene (6 bases). Germline-derived CDR1 and CDR2 are LGHNA and YNFKEQ. The CDR3 runs 16 residues. V gave up 0 bases and J gave up 3 bases, with 15 bases separating them. CDR3: CASSQEYSGEGYEQYF. CDR3 DNA: TGTGCCAGCAGCCAAGAATATTCGGGAGAAGGCTACGAGCAGTACTTC.